These T cell receptor beta chains were read from a single sample in a study of human T cells and chemical hapten exposure. TCRdb recomputed calls from the RACE reads with MiXCR, one row per CDR3 protein. Of about 160,000 distinct CDR3 sequences in the sample, about 30% were seen once. The sample consisted of whole blood, taken in connection with sensitization to the hapten diphenylcyclopropenone (DPC). These receptors originate from a woman aged 18-30 years with alopecia areata. Some clones in this sample may be carry-over from other donors' samples. Each CDR3 is given with its conserved first and last residue. D genes are given only for firm matches. The listing skips clone size in some rows; elsewhere it reads once, few, many or a size class.

D	V	size	J	CDR3	DNA
NA	TRBV11-2	NA	TRBJ1-2	CASSLNFMGYGYTF	TGTGCCAGCAGCTTGAACTTCATGGGGTATGGCTACACCTTC
NA	TRBV7-2	NA	TRBJ2-5	CASSGTGRQETQYF	TGTGCCAGCAGCGGTACAGGTCGTCAAGAGACCCAGTACTTC
NA	TRBV5-4	few	TRBJ1-6	CASSSLGGSGSPLHF	TGTGCCAGCAGCTCCCTCGGGGGCTCGGGTTCACCCCTCCACTTT
NA	TRBV4-1	few	TRBJ2-1	CASSQDWGDTQFF	TGCGCCAGCAGCCAAGATTGGGGGGATACCCAGTTCTTC
NA	TRBV4-1	few	TRBJ1-2	CASSQVSGVGYGYTF	TGCGCCAGCAGCCAAGTGTCCGGGGTTGGCTATGGCTACACCTTC
TRBD1	TRBV20-1	few	TRBJ1-5	CSARNTGGGGNQPQHF	TGCAGTGCTAGGAACACAGGGGGCGGCGGCAATCAGCCCCAGCATTTT
TRBD1	TRBV7-3	NA	TRBJ1-1	CASSPGTGPSEAFF	TGTGCCAGCAGCCCAGGGACAGGGCCTAGTGAAGCTTTCTTT
NA	TRBV7-9	NA	TRBJ1-1	CASGNTEAFF	TGTGCCAGCGGAAACACTGAAGCTTTCTTT
TRBD2	TRBV3-1	NA	TRBJ2-2	CASSPSRLAGETGELFF	TGTGCCAGCAGTCCGTCCCGACTAGCGGGGGAGACCGGGGAGCTGTTTTTT
NA	TRBV3-1	NA	TRBJ1-5	CASSPQYGVEQPQHF	TGTGCCAGCAGCCCTCAGTACGGGGTGGAGCAGCCCCAGCATTTT
TRBD2	TRBV12-3/TRBV12-4	many	TRBJ2-7	CASSLARRLAGYEQYF	TGTGCCAGCAGTTTAGCGCGGAGACTAGCGGGCTACGAGCAGTACTTC
NA	TRBV27	NA	TRBJ2-3	CASSRRWAHISTDTQYF	TGTGCCAGCAGTCGACGATGGGCGCACATAAGCACAGATACGCAGTATTTT
TRBD1	TRBV5-1	NA	TRBJ2-5	CASSFRGTGPEETQYF	TGCGCCAGCAGCTTTCGCGGGACAGGGCCCGAAGAGACCCAGTACTTC
TRBD2	TRBV3-1	NA	TRBJ2-5	CASSQDRTSPQETQYF	TGTGCCAGCAGCCAGGATAGGACTAGTCCTCAAGAGACCCAGTACTTC
NA	TRBV27	many	TRBJ2-7	CASSGRTSSYEQYF	TGTGCCAGCAGTGGCAGGACAAGCTCCTACGAGCAGTACTTC